This T cell receptor (beta chain) originates from a study of T cells in localized non-small cell lung cancer. Overall study findings and caveats: Uninvolved neighboring lung showed the greatest T cell clonality, exceeding tumor. In the blood, greater T cell density corresponded to longer overall survival.

About this clone: Its target is not known.

The table came from immunoSEQ multiplex PCR; TCRdb's copy has only in-frame clones and leaves some out. The data contain about 72,000 clones, about 83% of them singletons. CDR1 SEHNR and CDR2 FQNEAQ come from the germline V gene (reference sequence). Trimming shortened V by 5 bases and J by 5 bases, and 10 bases separated the two germline ends. The CDR3 runs to 13 residues. The TCR was taken from a female donor older than 55 with stage I lung adenocarcinoma. Sequenced here: peripheral blood, sampled before any cancer treatment. The V and J genes are TRBV7-9 and TRBJ1-5, with D possibly TRBD1 on 6 matching bases. CDR3 DNA: TGTGCCAGCAGCCAGGGGCTTCATCAGCCCCAGCATTTT. Translating gives CASSQGLHQPQHF.